This T cell receptor (beta chain) originates from a study of blood T cell repertoires in COVID-19. About the research overall: Sites across the United States, Italy and Spain contributed samples from acute and convalescent COVID-19.

CDR3 length: 15 residues. V lost 0 bases and J lost 0, with 7 bases in between. CDR1 is SGDLS, CDR2 YYNGEE, per germline. Here immunoSEQ multiplex PCR was the method, and the copy in TCRdb shows in-frame clones only, minus some. The profile shows more than 200,000 clones, less than 90% of them singletons. The chain is built from TRBV9 and TRBJ2-4; no clear D gene. The TCR was taken from a man aged 55 to 70 with acute or convalescent COVID-19. The source material was peripheral blood. The CDR3 here is CASSVVVGAKNIQYF. CDR3 DNA sequence: TGTGCCAGCAGCGTAGTAGTTGGAGCCAAAAACATTCAGTACTTC.